What follows are 2 T cell receptor beta chains derived from one specimen sequenced in a study of graft-versus-host responses after intestinal transplantation. This table comes from immunoSEQ multiplex PCR, and its TCRdb copy is limited to in-frame clones, with some not included. Of about 85,000 clones listed, 91% are singletons. No cognate antigen is known for these TCRs. This specimen was unstimulated CD8+ T cells sorted from spleen or lymph node cells, taken before transplant. The receptors here all came from a human donor who was the organ donor for an intestinal transplant.

The rearrangement joins TRBV7-3 to TRBJ2-7; 8 positions agree with TRBD2. The germline gives CDR1 SGHTA, CDR2 FQGTGA. The trim removed 5 bases at V and 6 bases at J, leaving 12 bases unmatched. The CDR3 is 15 amino acids. Here the CDR3 reads CASSPSGSGRGEQYF. The CDR3 nucleotides read TGTGCCAGCAGCCCCAGTGGCAGCGGGAGAGGCGAGCAGTACTTC.

J is TRBJ2-7 and V is TRBV19, with D possibly being TRBD2 (6 bases). CDR3 length: 11 residues. Trimming removed 8 bases at V and 3 bases at J, with 8 bases between. CDR1 is LNHDA, CDR2 SQIVND, per germline (reference sequence). For the CDR3, the DNA is TGTGCCAGTTCCGGGGGCTACGAGCAGTACTTC. As protein: CASSGGYEQYF.